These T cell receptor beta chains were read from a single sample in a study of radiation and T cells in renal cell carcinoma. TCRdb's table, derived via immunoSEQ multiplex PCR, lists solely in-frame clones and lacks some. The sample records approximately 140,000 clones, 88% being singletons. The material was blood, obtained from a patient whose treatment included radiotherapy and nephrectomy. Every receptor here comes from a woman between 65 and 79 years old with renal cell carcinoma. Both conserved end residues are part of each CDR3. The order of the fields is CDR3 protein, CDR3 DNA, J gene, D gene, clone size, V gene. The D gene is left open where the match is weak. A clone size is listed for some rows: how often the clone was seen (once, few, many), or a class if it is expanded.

CASSLDSWQGNTEAFF	TGTGCCAGCAGCTTAGATAGTTGGCAGGGTAACACTGAAGCTTTCTTT	TRBJ1-1	NA	NA	TRBV11-3
CASSVDEWQDSPLHF	TGTGCCAGCAGCGTAGACGAGTGGCAAGATTCACCCCTCCACTTT	TRBJ1-6	NA	few	TRBV9
CASSRREDYNEQFF	TGTGCCAGCAGCAGGAGAGAAGACTACAATGAGCAGTTCTTC	TRBJ2-1	NA	NA	TRBV14
CASSQLSGTGETQYF	TGTGCCAGCAGCCAGCTATCCGGGACAGGAGAGACCCAGTACTTC	TRBJ2-5	TRBD1	NA	TRBV14
CAWATGGDQPQHF	TGTGCCTGGGCGACAGGGGGCGACCAGCCCCAGCATTTT	TRBJ1-5	TRBD1	NA	TRBV30
CASSLGTIYEQYF	TGTGCCAGCAGCTTAGGAACCATCTACGAGCAGTACTTC	TRBJ2-7	NA	NA	TRBV7-9
CASSQLGGGFGNEQFF	TGCGCCAGCAGCCAGCTGGGAGGGGGCTTTGGCAATGAGCAGTTCTTC	TRBJ2-1	NA	once	TRBV5-1
CASSVGSASAGVETQYF	TGTGCCAGCAGCGTGGGGAGTGCTAGCGCGGGCGTTGAGACCCAGTACTTC	TRBJ2-5	NA	NA	TRBV9
CASSLDSTGNEQYF	TGTGCCAGCAGCCTGGACTCTACAGGGAACGAGCAGTACTTC	TRBJ2-7	NA	NA	TRBV7-6
CASSLEPSWNTEAFF	TGTGCCAGCAGCTTAGAACCGTCGTGGAACACTGAAGCTTTCTTT	TRBJ1-1	NA	NA	TRBV7-9
CASSRGQALNEKLFF	TGTGCCAGCAGCAGAGGACAGGCCCTTAATGAAAAACTGTTTTTT	TRBJ1-4	TRBD1	NA	TRBV5-6
CASSFGRTEAFF	TGTGCCAGCAGCTTCGGAAGGACTGAAGCTTTCTTT	TRBJ1-1	NA	NA	TRBV7-9
CASSFMVDADTQYF	TGCGCCAGCAGCTTTATGGTAGACGCAGATACGCAGTATTTT	TRBJ2-3	NA	NA	TRBV5-1
CASSYGVRDRGFNYGYTF	TGTGCCAGCAGCTATGGGGTCCGGGACAGGGGCTTTAACTATGGCTACACCTTC	TRBJ1-2	TRBD1	NA	TRBV7-9
CASSVGPTGGHGDTQYF	TGTGCCAGCAGCGTAGGGCCCACAGGGGGACATGGAGATACGCAGTATTTT	TRBJ2-3	TRBD1	NA	TRBV9
CASSFWGQGEETQYF	TGTGCCAGCAGCTTTTGGGGACAGGGGGAAGAGACCCAGTACTTC	TRBJ2-5	TRBD1	NA	TRBV11-2
CASSPGQGPTDTQYF	TGTGCCAGCAGCCCGGGACAGGGCCCCACAGATACGCAGTATTTT	TRBJ2-3	TRBD1	once	TRBV5-6
CASSLGDRGRGTEAFF	TGCGCCAGCAGCTTGGGGGACAGGGGTAGGGGCACTGAAGCTTTCTTT	TRBJ1-1	TRBD1	NA	TRBV5-1
CASSIGGVGTEAFF	TGTGCCAGTAGTATAGGGGGAGTTGGCACTGAAGCTTTCTTT	TRBJ1-1	NA	NA	TRBV19
CASRGQGQLGVGELFF	TGTGCCAGCAGGGGCCAGGGACAATTAGGCGTCGGGGAGCTGTTTTTT	TRBJ2-2	NA	NA	TRBV7-9
CAWRQGGTFGAFF	TGTGCCTGGAGACAGGGTGGGACCTTTGGCGCTTTCTTT	TRBJ1-1	NA	NA	TRBV30
CASSLTPGGKGETQYF	TGTGCCAGCAGCTTAACACCGGGGGGTAAGGGGGAGACCCAGTACTTC	TRBJ2-5	TRBD2	NA	TRBV7-9
CASSGNRGSALNTEAFF	TGTGCCAGCAGTGGTAACAGGGGATCGGCCTTGAACACTGAAGCTTTCTTT	TRBJ1-1	TRBD1	NA	TRBV6-1
CASSQTTGDNSPLHF	TGTGCCAGCAGTCAAACAACAGGGGACAATTCACCCCTCCACTTT	TRBJ1-6	TRBD1	NA	TRBV2
CATEPGQGSYGYTF	TGTGCCACCGAGCCGGGACAGGGGAGCTATGGCTACACCTTC	TRBJ1-2	TRBD1	NA	TRBV10-3
CASSQVKDTSYEQYF	TGTGCCAGCAGCCAAGTAAAAGATACTTCCTACGAGCAGTACTTC	TRBJ2-7	NA	NA	TRBV14
CASSLLQGPVAPLHF	TGTGCCAGTAGTCTATTACAGGGACCAGTAGCACCCCTCCACTTT	TRBJ1-6	NA	once	TRBV19
CASSSGPQNTEAFF	TGTGCCAGCAGCTCGGGACCGCAGAACACTGAAGCTTTCTTT	TRBJ1-1	NA	NA	TRBV7-2
CATSRGVFNTEAFF	TGTGCCACCAGCAGAGGGGTATTTAACACTGAAGCTTTCTTT	TRBJ1-1	NA	NA	TRBV15
CASSLGQGPETQYF	TGCGCCAGCAGCTTGGGACAGGGACCGGAGACCCAGTACTTC	TRBJ2-5	TRBD1	NA	TRBV5-1
CASMEDLRVGYGYTF	TGTGCCAGCATGGAGGATCTCCGAGTCGGCTATGGCTACACCTTC	TRBJ1-2	NA	NA	TRBV2
CASSQEFADYKLGF	TGCGCCAGCAGCCAAGAGTTTGCGGACTATAAACTTGGCTTC	TRBJ1-2	NA	NA	TRBV4-3
CASSPLAGRAEAFF	TGTGCCAGCAGTCCCCTGGCAGGGCGCGCTGAAGCTTTCTTT	TRBJ1-1	NA	NA	TRBV6-6
CAWTLTGGRGEQFF	TGTGCCTGGACCCTGACAGGGGGCAGGGGTGAGCAGTTCTTC	TRBJ2-1	TRBD1	NA	TRBV30
CASSLYTGNQPQHF	TGTGCCAGCAGCCTATACACAGGGAATCAGCCCCAGCATTTT	TRBJ1-5	NA	NA	TRBV4-2
CASSLFQREQYF	TGTGCCAGCAGCTTATTCCAGCGCGAGCAGTACTTC	TRBJ2-7	NA	NA	TRBV7-2
CASSPLRSREETQYF	TGTGCCAGCAGCCCCCTAAGGAGTAGAGAGGAGACCCAGTACTTC	TRBJ2-5	NA	NA	TRBV11-2
CASSSKDRMNTEAFF	TGTGCCAGCAGCTCGAAAGACCGTATGAACACTGAAGCTTTCTTT	TRBJ1-1	NA	NA	TRBV7-8
CASSPKGATNYGYTF	TGTGCCAGCAGCCCTAAAGGGGCGACTAACTATGGCTACACCTTC	TRBJ1-2	NA	NA	TRBV6-5
CASSPDRRTQYF	TGTGCCAGCAGTCCGGACAGGCGGACCCAGTACTTC	TRBJ2-5	TRBD1	NA	TRBV28
CASSVPGACEKLFF	TGTGCCAGCAGCGTTCCAGGGGCGTGTGAAAAACTGTTTTTT	TRBJ1-4	NA	once	TRBV9
CASSHPRTAPPTSSYNEQFF	TGCGCCAGCAGCCATCCGAGGACAGCCCCTCCGACGAGCTCCTACAATGAGCAGTTCTTC	TRBJ2-1	NA	NA	TRBV4-1
CASSYKGNTEAFF	TGTGCCAGCAGTTACAAGGGGAACACTGAAGCTTTCTTT	TRBJ1-1	NA	NA	TRBV6-5
CASSDRWTEAFF	TGTGCCAGCAGCGACAGGTGGACTGAAGCTTTCTTT	TRBJ1-1	NA	few	TRBV7-2
CSVLPGETEAFF	TGCAGCGTTCTTCCAGGGGAGACTGAAGCTTTCTTT	TRBJ1-1	NA	NA	TRBV29-1
CASSVDPGRYGYTF	TGTGCCAGCAGCGTAGATCCAGGGCGCTATGGCTACACCTTC	TRBJ1-2	NA	NA	TRBV9
CASSLGTGVPKTEAFF	TGCGCCAGCAGCTTGGGGACAGGGGTCCCCAAAACTGAAGCTTTCTTT	TRBJ1-1	TRBD1	NA	TRBV5-1
CASSLGVWDSSSETQYF	TGCGCCAGCAGCTTGGGGGTCTGGGACTCAAGTAGTGAGACCCAGTACTTC	TRBJ2-5	NA	once	TRBV5-1
CASSGPGLNYGYTF	TGTGCCAGCAGTGGGCCCGGGCTTAACTATGGCTACACCTTC	TRBJ1-2	NA	NA	TRBV6-6
CATGQGTYNEQFF	TGCGCCACCGGACAGGGGACTTACAATGAGCAGTTCTTC	TRBJ2-1	TRBD1	NA	TRBV5-1
CASSLGWTYAKNIQYF	TGTGCCAGCAGTTTAGGGTGGACATACGCCAAAAACATTCAGTACTTC	TRBJ2-4	NA	NA	TRBV28
CASSREGLDEQYF	TGTGCCAGCAGCAGGGAGGGACTAGACGAGCAGTACTTC	TRBJ2-7	TRBD2	NA	TRBV5-5
CASSISGGPYNEQFF	TGTGCCAGTAGTATCTCCGGGGGGCCTTACAATGAGCAGTTCTTC	TRBJ2-1	NA	NA	TRBV19